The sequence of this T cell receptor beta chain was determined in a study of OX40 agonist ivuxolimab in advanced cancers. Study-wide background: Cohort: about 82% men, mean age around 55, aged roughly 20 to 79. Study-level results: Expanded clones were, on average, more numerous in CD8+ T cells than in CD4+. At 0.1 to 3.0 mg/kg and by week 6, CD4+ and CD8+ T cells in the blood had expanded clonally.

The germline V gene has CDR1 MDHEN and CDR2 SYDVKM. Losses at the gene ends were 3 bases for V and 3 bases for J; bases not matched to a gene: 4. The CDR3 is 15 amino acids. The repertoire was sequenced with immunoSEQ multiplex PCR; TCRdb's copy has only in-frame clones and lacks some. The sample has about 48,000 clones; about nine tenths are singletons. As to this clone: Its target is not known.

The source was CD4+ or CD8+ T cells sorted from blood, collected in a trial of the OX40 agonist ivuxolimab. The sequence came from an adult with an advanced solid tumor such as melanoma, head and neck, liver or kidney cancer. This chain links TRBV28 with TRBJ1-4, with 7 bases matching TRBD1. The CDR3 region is CASSFLGQPNEKLFF. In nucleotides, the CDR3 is TGTGCCAGCAGTTTCCTGGGACAGCCTAATGAAAAACTGTTTTTT. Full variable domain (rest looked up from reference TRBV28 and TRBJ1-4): DVKVTQSSRYLVKRTGEKVFLECVQDMDHENMFWYRQDPGLGLRLIYFSYDVKMKEKGDIPEGYSVSREKKERFSLILESASTNQTSMYLCASSFLGQPNEKLFFGSGTQLSVL.